Described below is a single T cell receptor (beta chain) sequence and its context. The source of the sample is a study of shared clonotypes between healthy human individuals. The ends were cut back, 4 bases at V and 1 base at J, with 16 bases in the middle. The CDR3 has 16 amino acids. In germline, CDR1 is SEHNR, CDR2 FQNEAQ (reference sequence). Produced via immunoSEQ multiplex PCR; TCRdb's table is partial and in-frame only. The top ten hold 0.1% to 0.15% of the sample, which has some 2.1 million clones, around 95% seen once. The chain links TRBV7-9 to TRBJ1-2, with a possible D match to TRBD1 (6 bases). The receptor was isolated from a young man in good health. Sequences were obtained from naive CD4+ T cells sorted from blood. Specified subset: CD45RA+ positively selected. CDR3 sequence reads: CASSSTDRSYNYGYTF. The CDR3 DNA is TGTGCCAGCAGCTCTACCGACAGGAGCTATAACTATGGCTACACCTTC.